These 20 T cell receptor beta chains share one sample of origin, sequenced in a study of cytotoxic CD8 clonotypes in ibrutinib-treated CLL. Data came from immunoSEQ multiplex PCR; TCRdb stores just in-frame clones and leaves some out. The sample records roughly 70,000 clones, around nine tenths being singletons. This specimen consisted of PBMCs, obtained after 12 months of ibrutinib treatment. Every receptor here comes from a human donor with chronic lymphocytic leukemia.

The rearrangement joins TRBV2 to TRBJ2-7, with D maybe TRBD1 (5 bases). V was cut by 10 bases and J by 1 base, with 17 bases left in between. Germline CDR1 and CDR2: SNHLY and FYNNEI. The CDR3 contains 14 residues. DNA for the CDR3: TGTGCCATACTCACTGAGGACAAGTCCTACGAGCAGTACTTC. It specifies CAILTEDKSYEQYF.

This chain uses TRBV10-3 with TRBJ2-2, with TRBD1 matching over 9 bases. Germline assignment: CDR1 ENHRY and CDR2 SYGVKD. The trim removed 7 bases at V and 7 bases at J, leaving 7 bases unmatched. The CDR3 has 14 amino acids. In DNA form, the CDR3 reads TGTGCCATCACGGGACAGGGATCGGGCGGGGAGCTGTTTTTT. Protein sequence: CAITGQGSGGELFF.

A note on this clone: In the same sample, other DNA sequences code for this CDR3. The genes are TRBV5-1 and TRBJ2-7, with 10 positions matching TRBD1. The CDR3 sequence is 15 residues long. Unmatched junction bases numbered 3, after V lost 0 bases and J lost 3 bases. The germline V gene has CDR1 SGHRS and CDR2 YFSETQ. CDR3: CASSLEGTGVYEQYF. The CDR3 coding sequence is TGCGCCAGCAGCTTGGAGGGGACAGGGGTCTACGAGCAGTACTTC.

The chain employs TRBV6-1 and TRBJ2-7, with 7 bases identical to TRBD2. Germline values: CDR1 MNHNS, CDR2 SASEGT. With 8 bases clipped from V and 0 bases from J, the junction kept 7 bases outside the gene matches. The CDR3 extends over 14 amino acids. The CDR3 reads CASFPGGSSYEQYF. The CDR3 coding sequence is TGTGCCAGCTTTCCCGGGGGGTCCTCCTACGAGCAGTACTTC.

This chain connects TRBV9 to TRBJ1-5; 7 positions match TRBD1. Germline CDR1 reads SGDLS; CDR2 reads YYNGEE. Trimming cost V 5 bases and J 1 base; bases outside gene matches: 6. CDR3 length: 15 residues. The CDR3 nucleotides are TGTGCCAGCAGTCCGACAGGGTTAAGCAATCAGCCCCAGCATTTT. Amino acids: CASSPTGLSNQPQHF.

This clone has just one count. V and J are TRBV28 and TRBJ2-7; 16 positions agree with TRBD2. The V segment lost 6 bases and the J segment 4 bases; nucleotides outside the gene matches: 12. The CDR3 loop spans 18 amino acids. In germline, CDR1 is MDHEN, CDR2 SYDVKM. CDR3 protein: CASRSPGLAGGPGYEQYF. CDR3 DNA: TGTGCCAGCAGGTCCCCGGGACTAGCGGGAGGGCCGGGGTACGAGCAGTACTTC.

CDR3 residues: CASAYGQITEAFF. The CDR3 coding sequence is TGTGCCAGCGCCTACGGCCAGATAACTGAAGCTTTCTTT. The V gene is TRBV19, the J gene TRBJ1-1; no definite D call. Trimming stripped 9 bases from V and 5 bases from J, with 16 bases between. This CDR3 is 13 amino acids long. In germline, CDR1 is LNHDA, CDR2 SQIVND (reference sequence).

The V and J genes are TRBV6-1 and TRBJ2-1; 12 bases map to TRBD2. The trim removed 6 bases at V and 4 bases at J, leaving 4 bases unmatched. There are 15 residues in the CDR3. Per germline, CDR1 MNHNS and CDR2 SASEGT. The CDR3 DNA reads TGTGCCAGCAGCGTTCTAGCGGGAGGGTACAATGAGCAGTTCTTC. Translated: CASSVLAGGYNEQFF.

The CDR3 DNA reads as TGTGCCAGTAGTACACGGACCCCCGCTTCCCCATACGAGCAGTACTTC. Its protein product is CASSTRTPASPYEQYF. The chain couples TRBV19 to TRBJ2-7; unclear D gene. Germline-derived CDR1 and CDR2 are LNHDA and SQIVND (reference sequence). The V end lost 4 bases, the J end lost 4 bases, and 20 bases lay between the germline ends. This CDR3 contains 16 residues.

This chain connects TRBV19 to TRBJ2-7, with 8 bases matching TRBD1. Germline V lookup: CDR1 LNHDA, CDR2 SQIVND (reference sequence). V shed 4 bases and J 7 bases; nucleotides not matched to a gene: 12. The CDR3 loop spans 15 amino acids. CDR3 sequence (DNA): TGTGCCAGTAGTACGCACAGGGGGAGTAAGTTAGAGCAGTACTTC. This translates into CASSTHRGSKLEQYF.

The chain combines TRBV5-1 with TRBJ1-1, with D uncertain. Trimming took 1 base from V and 2 from J, leaving 9 bases between them. The CDR3 runs to 14 residues. Per germline, CDR1 SGHRS and CDR2 YFSETQ. CDR3 nucleotide sequence: TGCGCCAGCAGCTTGAGATCAGTAAACACTGAAGCTTTCTTT. Translated: CASSLRSVNTEAFF.

V gene TRBV19 combines with J gene TRBJ2-7; 9 bases are shared with TRBD1. There are 14 residues in the CDR3. V trimming: 6 bases; J trimming: 5 bases; junction bases outside the gene matches: 8. The germline gives CDR1 LNHDA, CDR2 SQIVND (reference sequence). The CDR3: CASRPTRDRDEQYF. The CDR3, as DNA: TGTGCCAGTAGACCGACTCGGGACAGGGACGAGCAGTACTTC.

The chain couples TRBV5-1 to TRBJ2-6, with D possibly being TRBD1 (5 bases). Germline-derived CDR1 and CDR2 are SGHRS and YFSETQ. The V and J ends lost 0 bases and 1 base respectively, with 11 bases between them. The CDR3 runs 17 residues. The CDR3 here is CASSLGQRLSGANVLTF. The CDR3 nucleotides read TGCGCCAGCAGCTTGGGACAGAGATTATCTGGGGCCAACGTCCTGACTTTC.

This clone was found once. The chain links TRBV10-3 to TRBJ2-1; D may correspond to TRBD1 or TRBD2 (7 bases each). This CDR3 contains 15 residues. Trimming pared 3 bases from V and 12 bases from J, leaving 21 bases between. Germline V gene sequence: CDR1 ENHRY, CDR2 SYGVKD. Here the CDR3 DNA reads TGTGCCATCAGTGACCAGACAGGGCGCGGCGGGGGGCAGTTCTTC. Translated: CAISDQTGRGGGQFF.

The rearrangement uses TRBV28 and TRBJ1-6, with D unresolved. This CDR3 is built from 16 residues. Trimming removed 4 bases at V and 4 bases at J, with 14 bases between. Per germline, CDR1 MDHEN and CDR2 SYDVKM. The CDR3 reads CASSSDRAFYNSPLHF. In DNA form, the CDR3 reads TGTGCCAGCAGTTCGGACCGAGCCTTTTATAATTCACCCCTCCACTTT. The full variable domain, in which reference TRBV28 and TRBJ1-6 provide the parts outside the CDR3, is DVKVTQSSRYLVKRTGEKVFLECVQDMDHENMFWYRQDPGLGLRLIYFSYDVKMKEKGDIPEGYSVSREKKERFSLILESASTNQTSMYLCASSSDRAFYNSPLHFGNGTRLTVT.

This clone has just one count. This chain uses TRBV5-1 with TRBJ2-2, with D unclear. The CDR3 is made up of 15 amino acids. Germline V lookup: CDR1 SGHRS, CDR2 YFSETQ. The V and J ends lost 0 bases and 3 bases respectively, with 9 bases between them. The CDR3 is CASSLGPIDTGELFF. For the CDR3, the DNA is TGCGCCAGCAGCTTGGGACCGATCGACACCGGGGAGCTGTTTTTT.

The chain joins TRBV6-5 to TRBJ2-7; maybe TRBD1 (5 bases). The CDR3 runs 15 residues. CDR1 and CDR2 (germline): MNHEY, SVGAGI. Trimming left V 4 bases short and J 6 bases short, with 19 bases between. The CDR3 sequence: CASSLTGQDPSEQYF. Here the CDR3 DNA reads TGTGCCAGCAGTTTAACTGGACAAGACCCCTCCGAGCAGTACTTC.

The chain recombines TRBV28 with TRBJ2-3; D call uncertain. Germline V gives CDR1 MDHEN, CDR2 SYDVKM. The CDR3 consists of 13 residues. Trimming cost V 2 bases and J 4 bases, with 7 bases left between them. CDR3 amino acids: CASSLTRPDTQYF. The CDR3 DNA reads TGTGCCAGCAGTTTAACTCGCCCAGATACGCAGTATTTT.

The J gene is TRBJ1-1, the V gene TRBV19, with a tentative D call TRBD1 (6 bases). Germline CDR1 and CDR2: LNHDA and SQIVND (reference sequence). The CDR3 contains 15 residues. The V gene lost 6 bases and the J gene lost 0 bases, with 14 bases spanning the gap. The CDR3 is CASSNLRGLNTEAFF. CDR3 coding DNA: TGTGCCAGTAGCAACCTGAGGGGGTTGAACACTGAAGCTTTCTTT.

The chain joins TRBV9 to TRBJ2-1; maybe TRBD2 (5 bases). The V gene's germline CDR1 is SGDLS and CDR2 YYNGEE. CDR3 length: 14 amino acids. The germline V and J ends were trimmed by 0 bases and 10 bases, with 14 bases remaining between them. Written as DNA, the CDR3 is TGTGCCAGCAGCGTAGAGGCCCTAGCCGGGGAGCAGTTCTTC. Translated: CASSVEALAGEQFF.